Each of the 28 T cell receptor beta chains below was sequenced from the same sample in a study of cytomegalovirus exposure and HLA in healthy donors (dated by TCRdb to about 2017). Library preparation employed the immunoSEQ multiplex PCR assay. The multiplex PCR relied on a mix of 60 forward primers for TCR Vbeta segments and 13 reverse primers for TCR Jbeta segments. TCRdb holds this immuneACCESS table with in-frame rearrangements only. Some clones are missing; in checked studies, unresolved V genes explain under half, and the rest has no known cause. Recorded for this sample are roughly 150,000 clones; over 70% of them occurred a single time. Of the sample, 7% falls within the top ten clones. Sequencing was carried out using PBMCs. These receptors all come from a man under 40 in good health and CMV-seronegative.

V gene TRBV4-2 combines with J gene TRBJ1-2; a weak D match, TRBD1 (5 bases). Trimming left V 1 base short and J 4 bases short, with 10 bases between. This CDR3 spans 14 amino acids. Germline V CDR1 and CDR2: LGHNA, YNFKEQ. The DNA for the CDR3 is TGTGCCAGCAGCCAAGCCCGGCAGGGCTATGGCTACACCTTC. Amino acid sequence: CASSQARQGYGYTF.

This clone appeared a few times. The chain carries TRBV7-9 and TRBJ2-1; the D gene is possibly TRBD2 (5 bases). This CDR3 has 14 residues. Germline lookup yields CDR1 SEHNR and CDR2 FQNEAQ (reference sequence). V was shortened by 3 bases and J by 8 bases, with 14 bases between the two germline ends. The CDR3 spells CASSFPREFDEQFF. For the CDR3, the DNA is TGTGCCAGCAGCTTCCCCCGGGAATTCGATGAGCAGTTCTTC.

CDR3 DNA: TGTGCCACTTCCCTCGAGGTGAACACTGAAGCTTTCTTT. This sequence encodes CATSLEVNTEAFF. V is TRBV19 and J is TRBJ1-1; D unclear. Looked up from germline, CDR1 is LNHDA and CDR2 is SQIVND (reference sequence). CDR3 length: 13 amino acids. V was clipped by 10 bases and J by 0 bases, with 12 bases between them.

The V and J genes are TRBV5-3 and TRBJ1-2; perhaps TRBD1 as D (5 bases). TRBV5-3 is placed among ORFs of uncertain function. V lost 0 bases and J 2 bases, leaving 11 bases between the germline ends. This CDR3 contains 15 residues. The CDR3 DNA reads as TGTGCCAGAAGCTTGGTTGGCAGGGCCAACTATGGCTACACCTTC. Translating it yields CARSLVGRANYGYTF.

The V call is TRBV4-1, the J call TRBJ2-1; tentatively, D is TRBD1 (6 bases). This CDR3 spans 15 amino acids. V lost 3 bases, J lost 1 base, and 10 bases lay in between. Germline-derived CDR1 and CDR2 are MGHRA and YSYEKL. CDR3 bases: TGCGCCAGCAGCCATGTGACAGGTTCCTACAATGAGCAGTTCTTC. Its protein product is CASSHVTGSYNEQFF.

V is TRBV11-3 and J is TRBJ2-2; 8 nucleotides line up with TRBD1. The CDR3 spans 15 residues. From germline, CDR1 is SGHNT and CDR2 YENEEA. Germline trimming cut 5 bases from V and 5 bases from J; bases unmatched to any gene: 7. The CDR3 DNA sequence: TGTGCCAGCAGCCCCGGACAGGGTAAAACCGGGGAGCTGTTTTTT. Its protein is CASSPGQGKTGELFF.

This chain connects TRBV27 to TRBJ1-5; the D is unclear. The CDR3 loop spans 13 amino acids. V lost 0 bases and J lost 4, with 4 bases in between. Germline values: CDR1 MNHEY, CDR2 SMNVEV (reference sequence). Here the CDR3 DNA reads TGTGCCAGCAGTTTATCCCTAAATCAGCCCCAGCATTTT. It encodes CASSLSLNQPQHF.

The chain employs TRBV19 and TRBJ1-5; TRBD1 is a possible D gene (5 bases). The CDR3 spans 14 residues. Trimming took off 8 bases at V and 0 bases at J, with 11 bases between the two ends. Germline V gene sequence: CDR1 LNHDA, CDR2 SQIVND (reference sequence). The CDR3 protein is CASGAAYSNQPQHF. The CDR3, as DNA: TGTGCCAGTGGGGCGGCGTATAGCAATCAGCCCCAGCATTTT.

The V gene is TRBV6-6, the J gene TRBJ1-4; 7 positions agree with TRBD1. The CDR3 is 14 residues long. CDR1 MNHNY and CDR2 SVGAGI come from the germline V gene (reference sequence). Unmatched junction bases numbered 2, after V lost 5 bases and J lost 2 bases. CDR3 loop: CASSQDRTNEKLFF. CDR3 in DNA: TGTGCCAGCAGTCAGGACAGGACTAATGAAAAACTGTTTTTT.

This rearrangement joins TRBV5-5 to TRBJ2-5; 8 bases are a match to TRBD1. With 1 base clipped from V and 3 bases from J, the junction kept 5 bases outside the gene matches. CDR1 is SGHKS, CDR2 YYEKEE, per germline (reference sequence). The CDR3 consists of 15 residues. CDR3 region: CASSLPPGQEETQYF. The CDR3 bases are TGTGCCAGCAGCTTGCCCCCGGGACAGGAAGAGACCCAGTACTTC.

The V gene is TRBV7-9, the J gene TRBJ2-7; D is perhaps TRBD2 (5 bases). Germline lookup yields CDR1 SEHNR and CDR2 FQNEAQ (reference sequence). Trimming took 4 bases from V and 4 from J, leaving 11 bases between them. The CDR3 spans 13 residues. The CDR3 bases are TGTGCCAGCAGCTCGGACGGGGTTTACGAGCAGTACTTC. It encodes CASSSDGVYEQYF.

As to this clone: The sample carries other DNA sequences with the same CDR3. The gene calls are TRBV28 and TRBJ2-7; 7 positions match TRBD1. Germline values: CDR1 MDHEN, CDR2 SYDVKM. This CDR3 has 15 residues. Germline trimming cut 1 base from V and 5 bases from J; bases unmatched to any gene: 8. CDR3 coding DNA: TGTGCCAGCAGTTTATACAGGGGTGGGATCGACGAGCAGTACTTC. As protein: CASSLYRGGIDEQYF.

This clone has a handful of counts. The rearrangement links TRBV19 to TRBJ1-1; D is unclear. V lost 3 bases and J lost 5, with 10 bases in between. The CDR3 spans 13 residues. The germline V gene encodes CDR1 LNHDA and CDR2 SQIVND (reference sequence). The CDR3 protein is CASSIGYGTEAFF. CDR3 DNA sequence: TGTGCCAGTAGTATCGGGTATGGGACTGAAGCTTTCTTT.

The chain has TRBV7-9 and TRBJ2-7; TRBD2 aligns across 16 bases. CDR1 and CDR2 from the germline V gene are SEHNR and FQNEAQ (reference sequence). Trimming removed 5 bases from V and 0 bases from J; junction bases left unmatched: 7. The CDR3 consists of 18 residues. CDR3 sequence (DNA): TGTGCCAGCAGCCCCGGGACTAGCGGGAGGGTAAGCTCCTACGAGCAGTACTTC. It codes for CASSPGTSGRVSSYEQYF.

V gene TRBV4-1 combines with J gene TRBJ1-2; D unclear. The V gene lost 0 bases and the J gene lost 2 bases, with 10 bases spanning the gap. CDR3 length equals 15 residues. Germline loops: CDR1 MGHRA, CDR2 YSYEKL. CDR3 coding DNA: TGCGCCAGCAGCCAAGAATTGGGCACAAACTATGGCTACACCTTC. Translated, it gives CASSQELGTNYGYTF.

Only one count was recorded for this clone. This chain connects TRBV7-9 to TRBJ2-5; a weak D match, TRBD2 (7 bases). Trimming cost V 5 bases and J 4 bases, with 14 bases left between them. The CDR3 extends over 14 amino acids. CDR1 SEHNR and CDR2 FQNEAQ come from the germline V gene (reference sequence). The CDR3 region is CASSDEGGGETQYF. The CDR3 nucleotides are TGTGCCAGCAGCGACGAGGGGGGGGGAGAGACCCAGTACTTC.

This chain uses TRBV5-1 with TRBJ2-7, with a tentative D call TRBD1 (6 bases). CDR3 length: 15 residues. V was clipped by 0 bases and J by 0 bases, with 10 bases between them. Germline CDR1 is SGHRS and CDR2 is YFSETQ. The CDR3 nucleotides read TGCGCCAGCAGCTTGGAAGCAGGGGTCTCCTACGAGCAGTACTTC. Translated, it gives CASSLEAGVSYEQYF.

This CDR3 is CASSPGQGEYEQYF. The DNA of the CDR3 is TGTGCCAGCTCACCGGGACAGGGGGAGTACGAGCAGTACTTC. The gene calls are TRBV18 and TRBJ2-7, with TRBD1 matching 11 bases. The CDR3 sequence is 14 residues long. With V trimmed by 3 bases and J by 4 bases, 2 bases remained unmatched. Germline V gives CDR1 KGHSH, CDR2 LQKENI.

This chain uses TRBV28 with TRBJ1-2; the D gene is possibly TRBD1 (6 bases). The germline V gene encodes CDR1 MDHEN and CDR2 SYDVKM. The germline V and J ends were trimmed by 8 bases and 6 bases, with 13 bases remaining between them. CDR3 length: 12 amino acids. CDR3 protein: CASLRDNHGYTF. CDR3 in DNA: TGTGCCAGCCTCCGGGACAACCATGGCTACACCTTC.

Of note for this clone: This may be a read error, as it is one base from a much larger clone. CDR3 protein: CASSLGQGNTEAFF. DNA of the CDR3: TGTGCCAGCAGCTTAGGACAGGGGAACACTGAAGCTTTCTTT. The chain links TRBV7-7 to TRBJ1-1; 7 bases fit TRBD1. Germline CDR1 SSHAT, CDR2 FNYEAQ (reference sequence). V shed 1 base and J 1 base; nucleotides not matched to a gene: 0. The CDR3 contains 14 residues.

The V gene is TRBV13, the J gene TRBJ2-7; 9 bases match TRBD2. The length of the CDR3 is 15 residues. The germline V gene has CDR1 PRHDT and CDR2 FYEKMQ (reference sequence). J gave up 5 bases and V 5 bases, and 10 bases lay outside the gene matches. CDR3 region: CASSPLGAGGNEQYF. DNA for the CDR3: TGTGCCAGCAGCCCGCTGGGCGCGGGAGGGAACGAGCAGTACTTC. The full variable domain, with the rest looked up from reference TRBV13 and TRBJ2-7, is AAGVIQSPRHLIKEKRETATLKCYPIPRHDTVYWYQQGPGQDPQFLISFYEKMQSDKGSIPDRFSAQQFSDYHSELNMSSLELGDSALYFCASSPLGAGGNEQYFGPGTRLTVT.

This chain joins TRBV2 and TRBJ1-1; D may be TRBD1 (6 bases). V was cut by 8 bases and J by 5 bases, with 15 bases left in between. The V gene's germline CDR1 is SNHLY and CDR2 FYNNEI. This CDR3 is built from 13 residues. CDR3 sequence: CASLRTAGTEAFF. The CDR3 nucleotides read TGTGCCAGCCTCCGGACAGCGGGGACTGAAGCTTTCTTT.

The genes are TRBV15 and TRBJ1-1; D remains unclear. The CDR3 covers 16 residues. The V gene's germline CDR1 is LNHNV and CDR2 YYDKDF (reference sequence). With 0 bases removed from V and 0 bases from J, the gap between germline ends came to 11 bases. The DNA of the CDR3 is TGTGCCACCAGCAGAGAACCCCCGGTAATGAACACTGAAGCTTTCTTT. Protein: CATSREPPVMNTEAFF.

The chain combines TRBV2 with TRBJ2-7; 11 bases line up with TRBD2. Germline V lookup: CDR1 SNHLY, CDR2 FYNNEI. The CDR3 runs 15 residues. Germline trimming cut 6 bases from V and 2 bases from J; bases unmatched to any gene: 6. The CDR3 protein is CASSQTSGRTYEQYF. CDR3 sequence (DNA): TGTGCCAGCAGCCAAACTAGCGGGAGAACCTACGAGCAGTACTTC.

The chain links TRBV15 to TRBJ2-3; D might be TRBD2 (6 bases). Deletions cut 5 bases from V and 2 bases from J, with 14 bases between. Germline V gene data show CDR1 as LNHNV and CDR2 as YYDKDF (reference sequence). CDR3 size: 15 residues. Here the CDR3 reads CATSAPGLFTDTQYF. The CDR3 region has the DNA TGTGCCACCAGCGCTCCGGGACTTTTCACAGATACGCAGTATTTT.

The chain recombines TRBV6-5 with TRBJ2-7, with a possible D match to TRBD1 (5 bases). With 6 bases removed from V and 0 bases from J, the gap between germline ends came to 9 bases. This CDR3 has 13 amino acids. Germline V gives CDR1 MNHEY, CDR2 SVGAGI. CDR3 in amino acids: CASSKTVSYEQYF. The DNA of the CDR3 is TGTGCCAGCAGCAAGACAGTCTCCTACGAGCAGTACTTC.

V gene TRBV7-8 combines with J gene TRBJ2-1; 7 bases are shared with TRBD2. The CDR3 length is 13 residues. CDR1 is SGHVS, CDR2 FQNEAQ, per germline. V lost 11 bases to trimming and J lost 3 bases; unmatched junction nucleotides: 7. CDR3 nucleotides: TGTGCCGGTGCCGCGGGGGTCTACAATGAGCAGTTCTTC. Amino acids: CAGAAGVYNEQFF.

The V call is TRBV28, the J call TRBJ2-7; 10 bases fit TRBD2. The length of the CDR3 is 16 residues. Germline assignment: CDR1 MDHEN and CDR2 SYDVKM. The ends lost 2 bases at V and 3 bases at J; junction bases unmatched: 7. The CDR3 reads CASSLNRASGSYEQYF. The DNA for the CDR3 is TGTGCCAGCAGTTTAAATCGGGCTAGCGGGAGCTACGAGCAGTACTTC.